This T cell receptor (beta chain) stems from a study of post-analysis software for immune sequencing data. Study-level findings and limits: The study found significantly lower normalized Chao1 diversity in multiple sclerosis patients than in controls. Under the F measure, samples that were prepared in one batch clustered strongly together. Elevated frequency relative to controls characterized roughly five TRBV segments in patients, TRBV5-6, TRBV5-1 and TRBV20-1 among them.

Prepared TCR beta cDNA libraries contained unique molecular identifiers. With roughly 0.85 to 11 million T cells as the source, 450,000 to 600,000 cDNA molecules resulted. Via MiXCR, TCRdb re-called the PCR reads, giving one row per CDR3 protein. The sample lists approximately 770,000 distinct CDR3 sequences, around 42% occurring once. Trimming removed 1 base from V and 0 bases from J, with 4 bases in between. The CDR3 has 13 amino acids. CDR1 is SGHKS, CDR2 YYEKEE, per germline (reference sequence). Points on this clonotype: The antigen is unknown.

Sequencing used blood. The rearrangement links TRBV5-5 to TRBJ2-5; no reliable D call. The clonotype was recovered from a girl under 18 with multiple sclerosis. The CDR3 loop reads CASSLIDQETQYF. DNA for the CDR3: TGTGCCAGCAGCTTGATCGACCAAGAGACCCAGTACTTC.